This T cell receptor (beta chain) was identified in a study of beta chain features in type 1 diabetes. Cell sorting via CD45RO/CCR7/CD25/CD127/CD95/CD27 was performed to obtain CD4+ naive, central memory, regulatory and stem cell-like memory cells. TCRB transcripts that were expressed got sequenced, as all of the isolated RNA had been reverse transcribed. Assay: immunoSEQ multiplex PCR; the TCRdb copy retains only in-frame clones and omits some. The sample yields 450,000 to 600,000 clones, around 28% seen once. Study observations and caveats: For patients, the naive, central memory and Treg TCRB repertoires appeared more alike than for healthy donors.

A note on this clone: Its antigen remains unidentified.

The TCR sequence derives from a man aged 18-30 years in good health. Sample: naive CD4+ T cells from blood.

The CDR3 DNA reads TGTGCCAGCAGCCAGAACAGGGGTGGCAATCAGCCCCAGCATTTT. The encoded protein is CASSQNRGGNQPQHF. The chain links TRBV7-2 to TRBJ1-5, with 7 bases fitting TRBD1. V lost 5 bases to trimming and J lost 2 bases; unmatched junction nucleotides: 6. CDR1 SGHTA and CDR2 FQGNSA come from the germline V gene. This CDR3 comprises 15 residues.